Below, one TCR beta chain is given with its context. The antigen is not known. The sample originates from a study of cytomegalovirus exposure and HLA in healthy donors. Study summary: Within the Caucasian-associated ancestry cluster were around four fifths of the approximately 400 genotyped donors.

Study observations and caveats: Analyses of presence/absence relied on an assumption of roughly uniform sequencing depth across donors.

13 Jbeta primers and 60 Vbeta primers were used for the PCR. Sequenced by immunoSEQ multiplex PCR; TCRdb stores in-frame clones only, minus some. Among 250,000 to 300,000 clones listed, around 90% were seen once. The J segment lost 4 bases and the V segment lost 5 bases, leaving 6 bases of the junction unmatched. CDR1 and CDR2 (germline): SGHAT, FQNNGV. The CDR3 consists of 14 residues. Sample: PBMCs. This chain links TRBV11-2 with TRBJ1-1; 8 bases line up with TRBD1. This receptor was obtained from a girl aged 2-9 years in good health and CMV-seronegative. The CDR3 DNA is TGTGCCAGCAGCGAGCAGGGGGCGCCCACTGAAGCTTTCTTT. Translated: CASSEQGAPTEAFF. The complete variable domain, with remaining parts taken from reference TRBV11-2 and TRBJ1-1, reads EAGVAQSPRYKIIEKRQSVAFWCNPISGHATLYWYQQILGQGPKLLIQFQNNGVVDDSQLPKDRFSAERLKGVDSTLKIQPAKLEDSAVYLCASSEQGAPTEAFFGQGTRLTVV.